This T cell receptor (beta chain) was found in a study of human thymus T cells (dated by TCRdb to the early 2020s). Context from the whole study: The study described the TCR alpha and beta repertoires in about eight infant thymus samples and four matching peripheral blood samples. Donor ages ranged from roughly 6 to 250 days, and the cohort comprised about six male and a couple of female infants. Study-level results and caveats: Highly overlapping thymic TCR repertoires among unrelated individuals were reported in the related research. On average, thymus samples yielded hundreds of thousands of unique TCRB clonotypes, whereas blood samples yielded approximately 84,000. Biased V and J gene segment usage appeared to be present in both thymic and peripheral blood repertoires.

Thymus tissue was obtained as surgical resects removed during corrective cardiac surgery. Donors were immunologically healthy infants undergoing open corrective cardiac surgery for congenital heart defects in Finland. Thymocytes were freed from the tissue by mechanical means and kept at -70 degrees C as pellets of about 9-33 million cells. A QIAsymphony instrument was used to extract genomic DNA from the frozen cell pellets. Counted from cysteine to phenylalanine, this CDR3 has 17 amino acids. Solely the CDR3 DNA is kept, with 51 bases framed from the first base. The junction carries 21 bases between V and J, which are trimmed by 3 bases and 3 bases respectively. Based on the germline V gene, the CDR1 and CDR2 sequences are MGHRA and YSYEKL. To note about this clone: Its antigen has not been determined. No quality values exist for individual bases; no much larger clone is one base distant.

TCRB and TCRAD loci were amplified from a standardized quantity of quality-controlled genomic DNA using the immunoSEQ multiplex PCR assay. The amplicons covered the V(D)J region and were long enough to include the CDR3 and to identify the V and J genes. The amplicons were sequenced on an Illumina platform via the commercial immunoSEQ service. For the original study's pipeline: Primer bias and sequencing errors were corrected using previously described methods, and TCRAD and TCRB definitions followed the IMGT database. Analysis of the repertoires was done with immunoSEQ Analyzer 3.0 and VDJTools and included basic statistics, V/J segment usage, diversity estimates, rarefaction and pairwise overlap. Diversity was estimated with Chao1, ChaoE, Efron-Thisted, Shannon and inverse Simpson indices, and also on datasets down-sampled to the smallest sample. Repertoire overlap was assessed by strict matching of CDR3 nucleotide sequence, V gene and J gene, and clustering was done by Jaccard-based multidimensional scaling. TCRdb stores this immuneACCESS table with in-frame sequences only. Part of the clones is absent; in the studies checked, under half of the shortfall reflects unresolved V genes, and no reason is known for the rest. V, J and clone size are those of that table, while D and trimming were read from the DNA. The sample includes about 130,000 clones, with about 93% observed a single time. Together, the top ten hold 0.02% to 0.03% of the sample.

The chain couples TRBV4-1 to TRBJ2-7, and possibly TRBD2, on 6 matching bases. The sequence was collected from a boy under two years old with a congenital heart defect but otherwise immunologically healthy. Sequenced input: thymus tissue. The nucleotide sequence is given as TGCGCCAGCAGCCAGCGAATGACTGGCGGGGCCTACTACGAGCAGTACTTC. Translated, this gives CASSQRMTGGAYYEQYF.